This TCR beta chain came from a study of blood T cell repertoires in COVID-19 (dated by TCRdb to about 2020). About the investigation overall: The collaborator samples originated in the United States, Italy and Spain and spanned the acute and convalescent phases of COVID-19. The material from the prospective study consisted of cDNA or gDNA derived from T cells, B-cell-depleted T cells, or PBMCs. Deeply sampled blood TCRbeta repertoires from subjects exposed to, actively infected with, or recovered from COVID-19 were included in the dataset. A freely available public database, intended as a resource for researchers studying the immune response to SARS-CoV-2, is where the repertoires were released. The samples were drawn from two sources: the first 160 participants of the ongoing ImmuneRACE study, and 950 to 1,500 subjects contributed by 6 global collaborators. A de-identified subject ID, COVID-19 status, age in years and sex were almost always included in the sample metadata. Where available, HLA class I and class II types were taken from metadata supplied by the sample provider and were not determined by assay-based typing.

Inclusive of the bounding cysteine and phenylalanine, the CDR3 is 16 residues long. Only the CDR3 part of the read is kept: 48 bases, read in frame from the first base. V is cut back by 2 bases and J by 4 bases, with 7 bases in the junction unmatched. The germline V gene (reference sequence) provides CDR1 LGHDT and CDR2 YNNKEL. Remarks on this clone: No antigen is known for it. The sample holds no much larger clone one base away, and base qualities are not on file.

Each collaborating institution followed its own protocols to collect whole blood in K2EDTA tubes. Collaborator samples were shipped for TCRbeta analysis as frozen whole blood, isolated PBMCs, or DNA extracted from either sample type. TCRbeta CDR3 regions were amplified from genomic DNA using the immunoSEQ Assay, a bias-controlled multiplex PCR. Under the source paper's analysis protocol: Within the assay, amplification of reference gene primers was used to estimate how many nucleated cells each sample contained. To quantify the absolute abundance of each unique TCRbeta CDR3 rearrangement, sequence reads were collapsed and filtered. For each sample, productive Simpson clonality was calculated by taking the square root of Simpson's diversity index across productive rearrangements. The source is immuneACCESS, and TCRdb retained only in-frame sequences with V and J called. Part of the clones is not carried over; for the studies checked, unresolved V genes explain less than half of this, and the remainder is unexplained. The V and J calls and clone size come from that table; D and trimming were worked out from the DNA. This sample lists roughly 100,000 clones; about four fifths were detected once. The ten largest clones represent more than 13% of the sample.

The full study reports these points: How much clinical and demographic metadata was included differed by source and by participant, and the metadata was provided uncurated.

The sequencing input was peripheral blood. Recombination connected TRBV3-1 (or the pseudogene TRBV3-2) to TRBJ2-1; 8 of the junction bases match TRBD1. The TCR sequence derives from a woman aged 55-70 years with acute or convalescent COVID-19. The CDR3 protein sequence reads: CASSQYNRGDYNEQFF. The DNA sequence reads TGTGCCAGCAGCCAATATAACAGGGGGGATTACAATGAGCAGTTCTTC.